A selection of T cell receptor beta chains follows, all from one sample in a study of cytomegalovirus exposure and HLA in healthy donors. Data came from immunoSEQ multiplex PCR; TCRdb stores just in-frame clones and leaves some out. Among roughly 190,000 clones listed, about four fifths were seen once. The sequenced sample was PBMCs. These receptor sequences come from a woman younger than 35 in good health and CMV-seronegative. Each CDR3 is given with its conserved first and last residue. The D gene is left open where the match is weak. Rows may omit the clone size; those that give it use once, few, many or a size class.

NA,TRBV2,NA,TRBJ2-5,CASSESLTRLGTQYF,TGTGCCAGCAGTGAATCGTTGACAAGACTAGGGACCCAGTACTTC
NA,TRBV28,NA,TRBJ2-3,CASSLPLTGTSTDTQYF,TGTGCCAGCAGTTTACCCCTGACAGGAACTAGCACAGATACGCAGTATTTT
TRBD1,TRBV30,NA,TRBJ2-2,CAWDRGGGELFF,TGTGCCTGGGACAGGGGCGGCGGGGAGCTGTTTTTT
TRBD2,TRBV6-5,NA,TRBJ2-1,CASSYLSGRADNEQFF,TGTGCCAGCAGTTACCTAAGCGGGAGGGCCGACAATGAGCAGTTCTTC
TRBD1,TRBV6-5,NA,TRBJ1-1,CASRLQGGTEAFF,TGTGCCAGCAGGCTGCAGGGGGGCACTGAAGCTTTCTTT
TRBD1,TRBV7-9,NA,TRBJ1-2,CASSLGRQGIYGYTF,TGTGCCAGCAGCTTAGGGCGACAGGGCATCTATGGCTACACCTTC
NA,TRBV10-3,few,TRBJ1-1,CAIINAGPWNTEAFF,TGTGCCATCATAAATGCAGGGCCTTGGAACACTGAAGCTTTCTTT
NA,TRBV7-9,NA,TRBJ2-1,CASSSLSGVTYNEQFF,TGTGCCAGCAGCTCGCTTAGCGGAGTTACCTACAATGAGCAGTTCTTC
TRBD2,TRBV4-3,few,TRBJ2-7,CASSQDRRGSSYEQYF,TGCGCCAGCAGCCAAGATAGGCGGGGGAGTTCCTACGAGCAGTACTTC
NA,TRBV9,NA,TRBJ1-2,CASRDSANYGYTF,TGTGCCAGCAGGGACTCAGCTAACTATGGCTACACCTTC
NA,TRBV28,NA,TRBJ1-2,CASSLSWRDYGYTF,TGTGCCAGCAGTTTAAGCTGGCGGGACTATGGCTACACCTTC
NA,TRBV27,NA,TRBJ2-1,CASMLYNEQFF,TGTGCCAGCATGTTATACAATGAGCAGTTCTTC
NA,TRBV9,NA,TRBJ1-4,CASSVDEPPNEKLFF,TGTGCCAGCAGCGTAGATGAGCCGCCTAATGAAAAACTGTTTTTT
TRBD1,TRBV7-9,NA,TRBJ1-4,CASSPAGGVNEKLFF,TGTGCCAGCAGCCCGGCAGGGGGCGTGAATGAAAAACTGTTTTTT
NA,TRBV30,few,TRBJ2-1,CAWSRGAGRYNEQFF,TGTGCCTGGAGTAGGGGAGCGGGCCGGTACAATGAGCAGTTCTTC
TRBD1,TRBV28,NA,TRBJ1-3,CASIGDRRGTIYF,TGTGCCAGCATTGGGGACAGGAGGGGGACCATATATTTT
NA,TRBV19,NA,TRBJ1-5,CASSRIESGNHQPQHF,TGTGCCAGTAGTAGGATTGAATCGGGGAACCATCAGCCCCAGCATTTT
NA,TRBV9,NA,TRBJ2-2,CASTTDPGRTGELFF,TGTGCCAGCACTACAGACCCAGGTCGCACCGGGGAGCTGTTTTTT
NA,TRBV30,NA,TRBJ1-4,CAWSDRTLMINEKLFF,TGTGCCTGGAGTGACAGGACCCTCATGATTAATGAAAAACTGTTTTTT
TRBD1,TRBV30,NA,TRBJ1-5,CAWSRTGPYQPQHF,TGTGCCTGGAGCCGGACAGGACCTTATCAGCCCCAGCATTTT
NA,TRBV18,NA,TRBJ2-5,CASSPRTEYQETQYF,TGTGCCAGCTCACCACGGACAGAGTACCAAGAGACCCAGTACTTC
NA,TRBV9,NA,TRBJ1-1,CASSVSDRNTEAFF,TGTGCCAGCAGCGTGTCGGACAGGAACACTGAAGCTTTCTTT
NA,TRBV28,NA,TRBJ1-2,CASTIRGGYGYTF,TGTGCCAGCACTATAAGGGGTGGCTATGGCTACACCTTC
NA,TRBV6-1,NA,TRBJ2-5,CASSETGVSETQYF,TGTGCCAGCAGTGAGACGGGAGTCTCTGAGACCCAGTACTTC
NA,TRBV6-1,NA,TRBJ1-2,CASSVNTGYTF,TGTGCCAGCAGTGTGAACACTGGCTACACCTTC
NA,TRBV13,NA,TRBJ1-3,CASSSPGNTIYF,TGTGCCAGCAGCTCGCCGGGGAACACCATATATTTT
NA,TRBV19,NA,TRBJ1-3,CASSRVAEGSGNTIYF,TGTGCCAGTTCCAGAGTAGCCGAGGGATCTGGAAACACCATATATTTT
NA,TRBV25-1,once,TRBJ1-1,CASSPSDRGWGTEAFF,TGTGCCAGCAGTCCGTCGGATCGGGGGTGGGGCACTGAAGCTTTCTTT
NA,TRBV4-3,NA,TRBJ2-7,CASSQGWGAYEQYF,TGCGCCAGCAGCCAAGGCTGGGGGGCCTACGAGCAGTACTTC
TRBD1,TRBV19,NA,TRBJ1-5,CASSYRGYYSNQPQHF,TGTGCCAGTAGTTACAGGGGATACTATAGCAATCAGCCCCAGCATTTT
NA,TRBV7-9,NA,TRBJ2-1,CASSLGTGNEQFF,TGTGCCAGCAGCTTAGGTACAGGCAATGAGCAGTTCTTC
NA,TRBV4-3,NA,TRBJ1-1,CASSQERQGGRAFF,TGCGCCAGCAGCCAGGAGCGTCAGGGAGGTCGAGCTTTCTTT
TRBD2,TRBV7-2,NA,TRBJ2-1,CASSSPGTLGGNEQFF,TGTGCCAGCAGCTCCCCCGGGACCCTCGGGGGGAATGAGCAGTTCTTC
TRBD1,TRBV11-3,NA,TRBJ1-2,CASSPGQGYGYTF,TGTGCCAGCAGCCCCGGACAGGGCTATGGCTACACCTTC
NA,TRBV7-8,NA,TRBJ2-1,CASSFSQGYDNEQFF,TGTGCCAGCAGCTTTAGCCAGGGGTACGACAATGAGCAGTTCTTC
NA,TRBV29-1,NA,TRBJ2-1,CSAASPGVSYNEQFF,TGCAGCGCTGCCAGCCCGGGGGTCTCCTACAATGAGCAGTTCTTC
TRBD2,TRBV28,NA,TRBJ2-1,CASSSRRVTGGGNEQFF,TGTGCCAGCAGTTCGCGCAGGGTAACTGGGGGGGGCAATGAGCAGTTCTTC
TRBD1,TRBV6-1,NA,TRBJ2-7,CVSSEYRGTLYEQYF,TGTGTCAGCAGTGAATACAGGGGGACACTCTACGAGCAGTACTTC
TRBD1,TRBV19,NA,TRBJ1-5,CATAADRGSGNQPQHF,TGTGCCACCGCTGCGGACAGGGGATCGGGCAATCAGCCCCAGCATTTT
NA,TRBV11-3,NA,TRBJ2-3,CASSLAEGTDTQYF,TGTGCCAGCAGCTTAGCCGAGGGTACAGATACGCAGTATTTT
TRBD2,TRBV4-3,NA,TRBJ2-3,CASSQDEGPGGEYF,TGCGCCAGCAGCCAAGATGAGGGTCCGGGAGGGGAGTATTTT
NA,TRBV7-2,NA,TRBJ2-7,CASSLNVMNSYEQYF,TGTGCCAGCAGCTTAAACGTGATGAATTCCTACGAGCAGTACTTC
NA,TRBV7-9,NA,TRBJ1-2,CASSFDASLGSGYTF,TGTGCCAGCAGTTTCGACGCTTCTCTTGGGAGTGGCTACACCTTC
TRBD1,TRBV18,NA,TRBJ2-7,CASSQGTDSSYEQYF,TGTGCCAGCTCCCAAGGGACAGATAGCTCCTACGAGCAGTACTTC
TRBD1,TRBV7-9,NA,TRBJ2-7,CASSLAFRQGDEQYF,TGTGCCAGCAGCTTAGCATTTCGGCAGGGGGACGAGCAGTACTTC
NA,TRBV28,NA,TRBJ1-2,CASSRNIVTYGYTF,TGTGCCAGCAGTCGAAACATTGTTACCTATGGCTACACCTTC
NA,TRBV27,NA,TRBJ2-3,CASGTRGGTITDTQYF,TGTGCCAGCGGTACGAGGGGGGGCACTATCACAGATACGCAGTATTTT
NA,TRBV27,NA,TRBJ2-1,CASSLETRGSNEQFF,TGTGCCAGCAGTTTGGAGACTAGGGGTTCCAATGAGCAGTTCTTC
NA,TRBV19,NA,TRBJ1-3,CASYSGNTIYF,TGTGCCAGTTACTCTGGAAACACCATATATTTT
NA,TRBV19,NA,TRBJ1-1,CASSQIQGGWTEAFF,TGTGCCAGTAGCCAGATACAGGGTGGATGGACTGAAGCTTTCTTT
NA,TRBV7-2,NA,TRBJ2-2,CASSPRQITGELFF,TGTGCCAGCAGCCCCCGACAGATCACCGGGGAGCTGTTTTTT
NA,TRBV4-3,NA,TRBJ2-5,CASSQDWALQETQYF,TGCGCCAGCAGCCAAGATTGGGCATTACAAGAGACCCAGTACTTC
TRBD2,TRBV16,NA,TRBJ2-1,CATTIAGGYNEQFF,TGTGCCACCACCATAGCGGGAGGTTACAATGAGCAGTTCTTC
TRBD1,TRBV7-9,once,TRBJ2-7,CASSLLGDRVVSEQYF,TGTGCCAGCAGCTTATTAGGGGACAGGGTAGTTTCCGAGCAGTACTTC
NA,TRBV6-5,NA,TRBJ1-1,CASSRGRGNTEAFF,TGTGCCAGCAGTCGAGGCAGGGGGAACACTGAAGCTTTCTTT